This T cell receptor (beta chain) derives from a study of blood T cell repertoires in COVID-19. The overall study: Samples came from the United States, Italy and Spain, spanning acute and convalescent COVID-19.

The CDR3 spans 16 residues. Germline values: CDR1 LGHNA, CDR2 YNFKEQ. V lost 0 bases, J lost 4 bases, and 15 bases lay in between. Here immunoSEQ multiplex PCR was the method, and the copy in TCRdb shows in-frame clones only, minus some. The data show under 250,000 clones, about 85% seen once. The specimen was peripheral blood. This TCR was recovered from a man aged 50 or older who had recovered from COVID-19. V gene TRBV4-2 combines with J gene TRBJ1-2, with unresolved D. The CDR3 bases are TGTGCCAGCAGCCAAGATCGAGGGCCTCTCGGCTATGGCTACACCTTC. Encoded protein: CASSQDRGPLGYGYTF.